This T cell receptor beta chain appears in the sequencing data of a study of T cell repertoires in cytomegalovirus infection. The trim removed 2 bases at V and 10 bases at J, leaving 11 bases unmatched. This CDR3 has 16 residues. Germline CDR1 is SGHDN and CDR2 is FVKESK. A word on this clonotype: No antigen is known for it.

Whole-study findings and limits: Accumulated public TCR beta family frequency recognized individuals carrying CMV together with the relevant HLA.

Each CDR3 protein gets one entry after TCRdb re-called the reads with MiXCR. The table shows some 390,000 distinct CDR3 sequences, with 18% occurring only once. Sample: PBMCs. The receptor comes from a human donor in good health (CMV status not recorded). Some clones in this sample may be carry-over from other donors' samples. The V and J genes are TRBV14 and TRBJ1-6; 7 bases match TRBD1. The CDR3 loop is CASSQSPRGAGSPLHF. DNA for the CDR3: TGTGCCAGCAGCCAAAGTCCCAGGGGGGCCGGGTCACCCCTCCACTTT.